A selection of T cell receptor beta chains follows, all from one sample in a study of identical twins. TCRdb re-analysed the 5' RACE reads in MiXCR, keeping a single row per CDR3 protein. The table includes about 700,000 distinct CDR3 sequences, around 8.6% detected once. This sample was also put to use in a study of yellow fever vaccine responses in identical twins.

The sample consisted of PBMCs. The receptors originated from a woman under 30 in good health. The CDR3 runs from the conserved cysteine through the conserved F or W. Fields, in order: J gene, V gene, D gene, clone size, CDR3 protein, CDR3 DNA. D genes are given only for firm matches. Size tells how often a clone was seen (once, few, many) or the class of an expanded clone, and some rows leave it out.

TRBJ1-1,TRBV29-1,NA,NA,CSVVVGSNTEAFF,TGCAGCGTTGTAGTCGGATCGAACACTGAAGCTTTCTTT
TRBJ2-1,TRBV29-1,NA,many,CSALRNEQFF,TGCAGCGCCCTCCGCAATGAGCAGTTCTTC
TRBJ2-1,TRBV7-2,TRBD2,many,CASSFSSGDRDEQFF,TGTGCCAGCAGCTTTTCTAGCGGGGATCGGGATGAGCAGTTCTTC
TRBJ2-5,TRBV10-3,TRBD1,NA,CAISDRTGGKETQYF,TGTGCCATCAGTGACCGGACAGGGGGCAAAGAGACCCAGTACTTC
TRBJ2-5,TRBV5-6,TRBD1,NA,CASSGDRAETQYF,TGTGCCAGCAGCGGAGACAGGGCAGAGACCCAGTACTTC
TRBJ2-7,TRBV7-9,TRBD1,few,CASSLAGGFGEQYF,TGTGCCAGCAGCTTAGCAGGGGGCTTTGGGGAGCAGTACTTC
TRBJ2-5,TRBV12-3/TRBV12-4,NA,NA,CASSSQTIQETQYF,TGTGCCAGCAGTTCCCAGACTATCCAAGAGACCCAGTACTTC
TRBJ2-2,TRBV4-2,NA,few,CASSQPSNTGELFF,TGTGCCAGCAGCCAGCCATCGAACACCGGGGAGCTGTTTTTT
TRBJ2-3,TRBV12-3/TRBV12-4,TRBD1,many,CASSLGTGVPDTQYF,TGTGCCAGCAGTTTAGGGACAGGGGTTCCAGATACGCAGTATTTT
TRBJ2-3,TRBV12-5,TRBD1,few,CASRGTGATDTQYF,TGTGCTAGCCGGGGGACAGGGGCTACAGATACGCAGTATTTT
TRBJ2-7,TRBV7-4,TRBD1,few,CASSSHRGHSSGEQYF,TGTGCCAGCAGCTCTCACAGGGGTCATTCAAGTGGGGAGCAGTACTTC
TRBJ2-1,TRBV12-3/TRBV12-4,NA,many,CASSWGQPAYNEQFF,TGTGCCAGCAGTTGGGGGCAGCCGGCCTACAATGAGCAGTTCTTC
TRBJ2-7,TRBV7-2,NA,few,CASTRRDSYEQYF,TGTGCCAGCACCCGGCGGGACTCCTACGAGCAGTACTTC
TRBJ2-7,TRBV28,TRBD2,NA,CASTPRPPGLAHSYEQYF,TGTGCCAGCACCCCCCGTCCGCCGGGACTAGCGCACTCCTACGAGCAGTACTTC
TRBJ2-4,TRBV7-2,NA,many,CASSFVRRGNIQYF,TGTGCCAGCAGCTTCGTAAGGAGGGGAAACATTCAGTACTTC
TRBJ2-1,TRBV24-1,NA,NA,CATSDLSRNEQFF,TGTGCCACCAGTGATTTATCCAGAAATGAGCAGTTCTTC
TRBJ1-5,TRBV9,NA,many,CASSVSDGSNQPQHF,TGTGCCAGCAGCGTATCGGACGGGAGCAATCAGCCCCAGCATTTT
TRBJ2-7,TRBV4-3,NA,few,CASSQDGRTGEQYF,TGCGCCAGCAGCCAAGACGGACGTACTGGCGAGCAGTACTTC
TRBJ2-1,TRBV6-1,NA,few,CASSPDSVSYNEQFF,TGTGCCAGCAGCCCCGACAGCGTCTCCTACAATGAGCAGTTCTTC
TRBJ2-3,TRBV5-6,NA,few,CASSLGGREADTQYF,TGTGCCAGCAGCTTGGGTGGCAGGGAGGCAGATACGCAGTATTTT
TRBJ2-6,TRBV3-1,TRBD2,many,CASSQDLAGSASGANVLTF,TGTGCCAGCAGCCAAGATCTAGCGGGGAGTGCCTCTGGGGCCAACGTCCTGACTTTC
TRBJ2-2,TRBV7-9,NA,many,CASSPGGPGELFF,TGTGCCAGCAGCCCCGGGGGTCCCGGGGAGCTGTTTTTT
TRBJ2-3,TRBV20-1,TRBD1,NA,CSAFGQGTDTQYF,TGCAGTGCTTTCGGACAGGGGACAGATACGCAGTATTTT
TRBJ1-6,TRBV27,NA,NA,CASSYTTASYNSPLHF,TGTGCCAGCAGTTATACGACCGCTAGCTATAATTCACCCCTCCACTTT
TRBJ1-1,TRBV5-6,TRBD1,few,CASSAQTGRVNTEAFF,TGTGCCAGCAGCGCCCAGACAGGGCGGGTGAACACTGAAGCTTTCTTT
TRBJ2-3,TRBV19,NA,NA,CASSPRQDLTDTQYF,TGTGCCAGTAGTCCGCGACAGGACCTCACAGATACGCAGTATTTT
TRBJ2-7,TRBV20-1,NA,NA,CSAARPSGGPYEQYF,TGCAGTGCTGCCCGACCTTCTGGCGGCCCCTACGAGCAGTACTTC
TRBJ2-7,TRBV28,TRBD2,NA,CASSPTSNYEQYF,TGTGCCAGCAGTCCGACTAGCAACTACGAGCAGTACTTC
TRBJ2-3,TRBV7-2,NA,many,CASSPGTAGTQYF,TGTGCCAGCAGCCCGGGGACGGCAGGAACGCAGTATTTT
TRBJ1-2,TRBV29-1,NA,many,CSVDDQVLGDGYTF,TGCAGCGTTGACGATCAGGTTCTGGGGGATGGCTACACCTTC
TRBJ1-5,TRBV27,TRBD1,many,CASSPQGGNQPQHF,TGTGCCAGCTCACCTCAGGGGGGCAATCAGCCCCAGCATTTT
TRBJ2-1,TRBV4-3,NA,NA,CASSQARAEYYYNEQFF,TGCGCCAGCAGCCAAGCCCGGGCCGAGTACTACTACAATGAGCAGTTCTTC
TRBJ2-5,TRBV5-1,NA,few,CASSLRPRGRETQYF,TGCGCCAGCAGCTTGAGGCCGCGGGGTAGGGAGACCCAGTACTTC
TRBJ2-5,TRBV12-3/TRBV12-4,NA,NA,CASSYRVGAAPETQYF,TGTGCCAGCAGTTATCGAGTGGGAGCCGCCCCGGAGACCCAGTACTTC
TRBJ2-6,TRBV29-1,NA,NA,CSVEGLSSGANVLTF,TGCAGCGTTGAGGGCCTCAGCTCTGGGGCCAACGTCCTGACTTTC
TRBJ2-5,TRBV6-5,TRBD1,NA,CASSYSTGGGRETQYF,TGTGCCAGCAGTTACTCGACAGGGGGCGGCAGGGAGACCCAGTACTTC
TRBJ1-1,TRBV6-5,NA,many,CASSYFSGFGSDTEAFF,TGTGCCAGCAGTTACTTTTCAGGGTTTGGTTCGGACACTGAAGCTTTCTTT
TRBJ2-5,TRBV20-1,NA,NA,CSASSWGQETQYF,TGCAGTGCTAGTTCGTGGGGACAAGAGACCCAGTACTTC
TRBJ2-5,TRBV11-2,NA,many,CASSLGPGPETQYF,TGTGCCAGCAGCTTAGGCCCGGGGCCAGAGACCCAGTACTTC
TRBJ2-5,TRBV2,TRBD2,NA,CASSDGLAGGQETQYF,TGTGCCAGCAGTGATGGACTAGCGGGGGGGCAAGAGACCCAGTACTTC
TRBJ2-7,TRBV12-3/TRBV12-4,TRBD2,NA,CASSLSSGRSYEQYF,TGTGCCAGCAGTTTGTCTAGCGGACGCTCCTACGAGCAGTACTTC
TRBJ2-3,TRBV24-1,NA,NA,CATSGPSYTDTQYF,TGTGCCACCAGTGGACCGTCTTACACAGATACGCAGTATTTT
TRBJ2-3,TRBV20-1,TRBD2,few,CSASPLAGLTGTDTQYF,TGCAGTGCTAGTCCTCTAGCGGGATTAACGGGCACAGATACGCAGTATTTT
TRBJ2-7,TRBV20-1,NA,few,CSAGPGSGSYEQYF,TGCAGTGCTGGTCCCGGATCGGGGTCCTACGAGCAGTACTTC
TRBJ1-1,TRBV5-1,NA,NA,CASSLLGTMNTEAFF,TGCGCCAGCAGCTTGCTCGGGACGATGAACACTGAAGCTTTCTTT
TRBJ1-6,TRBV12-3/TRBV12-4,NA,few,CASSWALGGGTSPLHF,TGTGCCAGCAGTTGGGCTTTAGGGGGAGGAACTTCACCCCTCCACTTT
TRBJ2-5,TRBV3-1,NA,NA,CASSDILETQYF,TGTGCCAGCAGCGATATATTGGAGACCCAGTACTTC
TRBJ2-2,TRBV4-3,NA,few,CASSQGSSTGELFF,TGCGCCAGCAGCCAAGGTTCAAGCACCGGGGAGCTGTTTTTT
TRBJ1-4,TRBV20-1,NA,NA,CSAAPGPGEKLFF,TGCAGTGCTGCTCCGGGACCGGGAGAAAAACTGTTTTTT
TRBJ2-7,TRBV7-9,TRBD1,NA,CASSGDREPPYEQYF,TGTGCCAGCAGCGGGGACAGGGAACCCCCTTACGAGCAGTACTTC
TRBJ2-7,TRBV14,NA,NA,CASSPGSQYEQYF,TGTGCCAGCTCCCCCGGGAGTCAGTACGAGCAGTACTTC
TRBJ1-1,TRBV5-1,NA,NA,CASSLGQIGEAFF,TGCGCCAGCAGCTTGGGACAGATAGGTGAAGCTTTCTTT
TRBJ2-3,TRBV21-1,NA,NA,CASYIRDRNTDTQYF,TGTGCCAGCTATATTAGGGACAGAAACACAGATACGCAGTATTTT
TRBJ2-7,TRBV11-2,TRBD2,NA,CASSTTSAQYF,TGTGCCAGCAGCACTACTAGCGCCCAGTACTTC
TRBJ1-5,TRBV7-9,NA,NA,CASSPTSNQPQHF,TGTGCCAGCAGCCCGACCAGCAATCAGCCCCAGCATTTT
TRBJ2-7,TRBV7-2,NA,NA,CASSSLGGFEQYF,TGTGCCAGCAGCTCCTTAGGGGGATTCGAGCAGTACTTC
TRBJ2-7,TRBV11-2,NA,NA,CASSLIAFEQYF,TGTGCCAGCAGCTTAATAGCGTTCGAGCAGTACTTC